A single sample is the source of the 30 T cell receptor beta chains below, sequenced in a study of low-dose radiotherapy and immunotherapy resistance in tumors. cDNA synthesis used a TRAV/TRBV-specific primer set for both chains. With a constant-region primer and a V-primer adapter, TCRs were subjected to roughly 20 PCR cycles of amplification. TCRdb passed the reads through MiXCR, listing each CDR3 protein once. Of 31,000 or so distinct CDR3 sequences detected, roughly 49% appear once; the ten largest clones hold 5.7%. Time point denoted: after trial treatment. Treatment: LDRT plus nivolumab, ipilimumab, low-dose cyclophosphamide and aspirin (RACIN trial). Here the sequenced sample was PBMCs, taken after low-dose radiotherapy plus immunotherapy. The receptors stem from a male donor with gallbladder cancer.

To note about this clonotype: The likely explanation is a read error, given a far larger clone one base away. This chain joins TRBV9 and TRBJ2-7; 7 positions agree with TRBD2. Germline CDR1 reads SGDLS; CDR2 reads YYNGEE. V was pared by 3 bases and J by 0 bases, with 9 bases of the junction left unmatched. CDR3 length: 16 amino acids. The CDR3 nucleotides read TGTGCCAGCAGCGACCTAGCGGAGACTACCTCCTACGAGCAGTACTTC. This translates into CASSDLAETTSYEQYF.

The J gene is TRBJ2-7, the V gene TRBV9; D is ambiguous. Germline V CDR1 and CDR2: SGDLS, YYNGEE. The CDR3 length is 14 residues. Trimming left V 0 bases short and J 2 bases short, with 9 bases between. The CDR3 coding sequence is TGTGCCAGCAGCGTAGGCAGGAAGGCCTACGAGCAGTACTTC. This sequence encodes CASSVGRKAYEQYF.

This clonotype was observed many times. This chain uses TRBV6-2 or TRBV6-3 with TRBJ2-5; 8 bases are a match to TRBD1. V gave up 6 bases and J gave up 5 bases; unmatched junction bases: 5. Germline CDR1 is MNHEY and CDR2 is SVGEGT. The CDR3 spans 13 residues. The CDR3 DNA is TGTGCCAGCAGCTCGACAGGGGTGGAGACCCAGTACTTC. Translating gives CASSSTGVETQYF.

The chain uses TRBV28 and TRBJ2-7, with TRBD2 matching over 8 bases. V dropped 7 bases and J dropped 6; count of bases not matched to a gene: 11. The CDR3 covers 14 residues. Germline V gives CDR1 MDHEN, CDR2 SYDVKM. The CDR3 bases are TGTGCCAGCACCCAGGCGGGACTAGATAGCGAGCAGTACTTC. Protein product: CASTQAGLDSEQYF.

In the case of this clonotype: A read error is the likely source, as a far larger clone sits one nucleotide away. The gene calls are TRBV10-3 and TRBJ2-7, with 8 positions matching TRBD1. V dropped 5 bases and J dropped 4; count of bases not matched to a gene: 7. There are 14 residues in the CDR3. Germline V gene sequence: CDR1 ENHRY, CDR2 SYGVKD. CDR3 sequence reads: CAISLPGGRYEQYF. The CDR3 coding sequence is TGTGCCATCAGTTTACCAGGGGGCCGGTACGAGCAGTACTTC.

The CDR3 nucleotides are TGTGCCTGGACAGCACTCACAGATACGCAGTATTTT. Its protein product is CAWTALTDTQYF. The chain joins TRBV30 to TRBJ2-3; D is unresolved. Germline V gives CDR1 GTSNPN, CDR2 SVGIG (reference sequence). CDR3 length: 12 residues. The V and J ends lost 4 bases and 2 bases respectively, with 7 bases between them. The full variable domain, its missing parts supplied by reference TRBV30 and TRBJ2-3, is SQTIHQWPATLVQPVGSPLSLECTVEGTSNPNLYWYRQAAGRGLQLLFYSVGIGQISSEVPQNLSASRPQDRQFILSSKKLLLSDSGFYLCAWTALTDTQYFGPGTRLTVL.

This clonotype was observed a handful of times. The genes are TRBV5-1 and TRBJ1-5; a possible D gene is TRBD1 (5 bases). The germline V and J ends were trimmed by 3 bases and 0 bases, with 13 bases remaining between them. Germline lookup yields CDR1 SGHRS and CDR2 YFSETQ. The CDR3 has 16 residues. CDR3 sequence reads: CASSSTWGGSNQPQHF. The DNA for the CDR3 is TGCGCCAGCAGCTCGACGTGGGGCGGTAGCAATCAGCCCCAGCATTTT.

This clonotype appeared once. The chain joins TRBV7-3 to TRBJ2-1, with 7 bases fitting TRBD2. V dropped 2 bases and J dropped 11; count of bases not matched to a gene: 3. The CDR3 extends over 12 amino acids. From germline, CDR1 is SGHTA and CDR2 FQGTGA. CDR3 sequence reads: CASSLQRGQQFF. The CDR3 nucleotides are TGTGCCAGCAGCTTACAGCGGGGTCAGCAGTTCTTC.

As to this clonotype: A far bigger clonotype differs at one base, so this is likely a read error. V and J are TRBV5-1 and TRBJ2-1; tentative D call: TRBD1 (5 bases). The CDR3 consists of 12 residues. Trimming cost V 2 bases and J 10 bases, with 10 bases left between them. The germline V gene encodes CDR1 SGHRS and CDR2 YFSETQ. The CDR3 nucleotides are TGCGCCAGCAGCTTTCAGGGTGACGAGCAGTTCTTC. The encoded protein is CASSFQGDEQFF.

Concerning this clonotype: A far more abundant clone sits one base away, making this likely a read error. The chain couples TRBV13 to TRBJ2-7; TRBD2 aligns across 10 bases. Losses at the gene ends were 0 bases for V and 7 bases for J; bases not matched to a gene: 12. Germline V gene sequence: CDR1 PRHDT, CDR2 FYEKMQ (reference sequence). This CDR3 has 17 residues. The CDR3 spells CASSLGRKLAGHNEQYF. As DNA, the CDR3 is TGTGCCAGCAGCTTAGGCCGTAAACTAGCGGGGCACAATGAGCAGTACTTC.

Points on this clonotype: One base separates it from a far larger clone, so it is likely a read error. The CDR3 reads CASSPNVNSEQFF. CDR3 nucleotide sequence: TGTGCCAGCAGCCCGAACGTGAACAGCGAGCAGTTCTTC. The V gene is TRBV5-6, the J gene TRBJ2-1; no clear D gene. There are 13 residues in the CDR3. Germline lookup yields CDR1 SGHDT and CDR2 YYEEEE. The V end was cut by 4 bases, the J end by 10 bases, with 15 bases between.

The chain joins TRBV13 to TRBJ2-7, with TRBD2 matching 9 bases. V shed 5 bases and J 3 bases; nucleotides not matched to a gene: 11. Germline values: CDR1 PRHDT, CDR2 FYEKMQ (reference sequence). The CDR3 contains 16 residues. As DNA, the CDR3 is TGTGCCAGCAGCCAAGGGGGGAGCGGGGGGCTCTACGAGCAGTACTTC. Its protein product is CASSQGGSGGLYEQYF.

V gene TRBV20-1 combines with J gene TRBJ2-1; TRBD2 matches 7 bases. In germline, CDR1 is DFQATT, CDR2 SNEGSKA (reference sequence). There are 17 residues in the CDR3. Trimming took 5 bases from V and 7 from J; bases not matched to a gene: 20. This CDR3 is CSAPPVAGVSSGNEQFF. As DNA, the CDR3 is TGCAGTGCTCCCCCCGTGGCGGGGGTATCCTCTGGGAATGAGCAGTTCTTC.

At least ten counts were recorded for this clonotype. No DNA is shown, since the ends of the CDR3 on it are uncertain; the CDR3 is the one TCRdb lists. The chain has TRBV5-1 and TRBJ1-4; the table's D call, TRBD1, was not checked against the DNA. Germline loops: CDR1 SGHRS, CDR2 YFSETQ. 15 amino acids form the CDR3, both terminal residues included. The CDR3 protein is CASKRQGQGEKLFFF.

V is TRBV9 and J is TRBJ2-1, with TRBD2 matching over 7 bases. V trimming: 0 bases; J trimming: 7 bases; junction bases outside the gene matches: 7. Germline V gene lookup returns CDR1 SGDLS and CDR2 YYNGEE. The CDR3 has 15 residues. The CDR3 sequence: CASSVDATSLNEQFF. CDR3 in DNA: TGTGCCAGCAGCGTAGATGCGACTAGCCTTAATGAGCAGTTCTTC.

The V gene is TRBV18, the J gene TRBJ2-6, with D perhaps TRBD2 (5 bases). CDR3 length equals 16 residues. V was clipped by 1 base and J by 4 bases, with 11 bases between them. Germline loops: CDR1 KGHSH, CDR2 LQKENI. The CDR3 reads CASSPLGAAGANVLTF. DNA of the CDR3: TGTGCCAGCTCACCACTGGGAGCTGCCGGGGCCAACGTCCTGACTTTC.

By sample fraction, this clonotype is medium-sized. The CDR3 nucleotides are TGCGCCAGCAGAGGAGGAGATTGGAACACTGAAGCTTTCTTT. Protein sequence: CASRGGDWNTEAFF. The chain combines TRBV5-1 with TRBJ1-1; D is undetermined. Per the germline V gene, CDR1 is SGHRS and CDR2 is YFSETQ. This CDR3 comprises 14 residues. V lost 5 bases, J lost 1 base, and 12 bases lay in between.

This chain links TRBV28 with TRBJ2-3; TRBD1 is a possible D gene (6 bases). V gave up 3 bases and J gave up 3 bases, with 19 bases separating them. The CDR3 contains 17 residues. The germline V gene encodes CDR1 MDHEN and CDR2 SYDVKM. Here the CDR3 DNA reads TGTGCCAGCAGTTTCCCCCAGGGACACGGGCGTACAGATACGCAGTATTTT. Translation gives CASSFPQGHGRTDTQYF.

This clonotype counts as medium-sized. The CDR3 protein is CATSAEGLRTAEQFF. CDR3 nucleotides: TGTGCCACCAGTGCCGAGGGACTTCGTACCGCTGAGCAGTTCTTC. The V and J genes are TRBV24-1 and TRBJ2-1; TRBD2 might be the D (6 bases). CDR1 and CDR2 from the germline V gene are KGHDR and SFDVKD. The CDR3 contains 15 residues. Between the trimmed V and J ends, which lost 5 bases and 9 bases, there was a span of 19 bases.

This clonotype is deemed medium-sized (0.01 to 0.1%). The J gene is TRBJ2-2, the V gene TRBV5-1; TRBD1 matches 8 bases. The CDR3 is 18 residues long. The V gene's germline CDR1 is SGHRS and CDR2 YFSETQ. Trimming cost V 1 base and J 0 bases; bases outside gene matches: 8. The CDR3 nucleotides are TGCGCCAGCAGCTTGCAGGGGGCGGTCCTGCCGAACACCGGGGAGCTGTTTTTT. It codes for CASSLQGAVLPNTGELFF. Using reference TRBV5-1 and TRBJ2-2 for the parts outside the CDR3, the full variable domain is KAGVTQTPRYLIKTRGQQVTLSCSPISGHRSVSWYQQTPGQGLQFLFEYFSETQRNKGNFPGRFSGRQFSNSRSEMNVSTLELGDSALYLCASSLQGAVLPNTGELFFGEGSRLTVL.

The chain employs TRBV28 and TRBJ2-1; 10 bases line up with TRBD2. The CDR3 contains 14 residues. Per the germline V gene, CDR1 is MDHEN and CDR2 is SYDVKM. With V trimmed by 6 bases and J by 9 bases, 8 bases remained unmatched. The CDR3 is CASSSGRAYGEQFF. CDR3 nucleotides: TGTGCCAGCAGCAGCGGGAGGGCCTATGGTGAGCAGTTCTTC.

This clonotype turned up a few times. This sequence joins TRBV12-3 or TRBV12-4 and TRBJ2-5; TRBD2 agrees at 10 bases. V lost 0 bases and J lost 2; bases outside the gene matches: 0. The CDR3 is 15 residues long. CDR3 sequence (DNA): TGTGCCAGCAGTTTAGCTAGCGGGGGGCAAGAGACCCAGTACTTC. This codes for CASSLASGGQETQYF.

Details on this clonotype: It is likely a read error: a sequence one base away is far more abundant. This chain joins TRBV5-1 and TRBJ2-5, with 14 bases identical to TRBD2. This CDR3 is 17 amino acids long. Unmatched junction bases numbered 16, after V lost 4 bases and J lost 11 bases. Germline CDR1 SGHRS, CDR2 YFSETQ. As DNA, the CDR3 is TGCGCCAGCAGCACCGGACTAGCGGGGGGAACCTACAATGAGCAGTACTTC. Translation gives CASSTGLAGGTYNEQYF. The full variable domain, rest sourced from reference TRBV5-1 and TRBJ2-5, is KAGVTQTPRYLIKTRGQQVTLSCSPISGHRSVSWYQQTPGQGLQFLFEYFSETQRNKGNFPGRFSGRQFSNSRSEMNVSTLELGDSALYLCASSTGLAGGTYNEQYFGPGTRLLVL.

Details on this clonotype: A read error is likely here: a far larger clone is one base away. V gene TRBV29-1 combines with J gene TRBJ2-1, with D maybe TRBD2 (6 bases). The V end was cut by 2 bases, the J end by 10 bases, with 21 bases between. Germline-derived CDR1 and CDR2 are SQVTM and ANQGSEA. The CDR3 consists of 15 residues. Here the CDR3 reads CSVESGGARSYEQFF. The DNA for the CDR3 is TGCAGCGTTGAATCAGGAGGGGCGAGGTCCTACGAGCAGTTCTTC.

This clonotype was seen at least ten times. This chain joins TRBV4-2 and TRBJ2-5; tentatively, D is TRBD1 (5 bases). The V and J ends lost 0 bases and 0 bases respectively, with 11 bases between them. This CDR3 has 16 residues. Germline CDR1 reads LGHNA; CDR2 reads YNFKEQ. The CDR3 sequence is CASSQEGTGNQETQYF. The CDR3 region has the DNA TGTGCCAGCAGCCAAGAAGGCACAGGCAACCAAGAGACCCAGTACTTC.

In this sample, this clonotype is medium-sized. The rearrangement links TRBV5-3 to TRBJ2-2; D may be TRBD2 (5 bases). TRBV5-3 belongs to the ORF category, with a function that is uncertain. V was clipped by 8 bases and J by 1 base, with 18 bases between them. The CDR3 sequence is 16 residues long. The DNA for the CDR3 is TGTGCCAGCAGCCTAGCCCGGGTACAGAACACCGGGGAGCTGTTTTTT. Protein product: CASSLARVQNTGELFF.

This clonotype showed up many times. The chain couples TRBV18 to TRBJ2-7; 8 nucleotides line up with TRBD2. J was trimmed by 7 bases and V by 0 bases; bases with no gene match: 8. CDR1 and CDR2 (germline): KGHSH, LQKENI. The CDR3 sequence is 15 residues long. The CDR3 DNA reads TGTGCCAGCTCACCACCGAGCGGGAGCGCTAGGGAGCAGTACTTC. Amino acids: CASSPPSGSAREQYF.

With regard to this clonotype: A far larger clone lies a single base away; this is likely a read error. The gene calls are TRBV28 and TRBJ2-3; no definite D call. The CDR3 covers 16 residues. V was shortened by 6 bases and J by 0 bases, with 16 bases between the two germline ends. Germline CDR1 reads MDHEN; CDR2 reads SYDVKM. CDR3 in DNA: TGTGCCAGCAGCCGATTGTGGAGCCCTAGCACAGATACGCAGTATTTT. It encodes CASSRLWSPSTDTQYF.

This chain joins TRBV2 and TRBJ1-6; unclear D gene. V lost 11 bases to trimming and J lost 3 bases, with 11 bases between them. Germline V gene lookup returns CDR1 SNHLY and CDR2 FYNNEI. The CDR3 totals 13 residues. CDR3 nucleotides: TGTGCCGGTAACAGCAACTATAATTCACCCCTCCACTTT. Its translation is CAGNSNYNSPLHF.

The chain recombines TRBV28 with TRBJ2-1; 12 positions match TRBD2. The germline V gene encodes CDR1 MDHEN and CDR2 SYDVKM. Trimming at V came to 2 bases and at J to 7 bases, leaving 6 bases not matched to a gene. The CDR3 runs 16 residues. This chain's CDR3 is CASSLARTSGKNEQFF. CDR3 sequence (DNA): TGTGCCAGCAGTTTAGCCCGGACTAGCGGGAAAAATGAGCAGTTCTTC. Variable domain in full (rest from reference TRBV28 and TRBJ2-1): DVKVTQSSRYLVKRTGEKVFLECVQDMDHENMFWYRQDPGLGLRLIYFSYDVKMKEKGDIPEGYSVSREKKERFSLILESASTNQTSMYLCASSLARTSGKNEQFFGPGTRLTVL.